This record covers a single T cell receptor (beta chain). The antigen remains unidentified. Germline CDR1 is SGHRS and CDR2 is YFSETQ. The CDR3 contains 13 residues. The germline V and J ends were trimmed by 5 bases and 0 bases, with 9 bases remaining between them. Sequenced material consisted of expressed TCRB transcripts (all of the isolated RNA was reverse transcribed). It was found that naive, central memory and regulatory T cell samples averaged around 3.7 million reads. TCRdb's copy holds only in-frame clones and misses some; the assay was immunoSEQ multiplex PCR. The sample consists of about 340,000 clones, under 8.5% of them appearing once. These data originate in a study of beta chain features in type 1 diabetes. General study results and limits: Type 1 diabetes patients had TCRB CDR3s that were shorter (moderately but significantly so) in all four CD4+ subsets. Equally in patients and controls, PCR might preferentially amplify shorter templates.

V and J are TRBV5-1 and TRBJ2-7; no reliable D call. The TCR originated in a woman under 30 in good health. The source material was central memory CD4+ T cells from blood. CDR3 DNA: TGCGCCAGCAGAAGTAGCTCCTCCTACGAGCAGTACTTC. Residues: CASRSSSSYEQYF.